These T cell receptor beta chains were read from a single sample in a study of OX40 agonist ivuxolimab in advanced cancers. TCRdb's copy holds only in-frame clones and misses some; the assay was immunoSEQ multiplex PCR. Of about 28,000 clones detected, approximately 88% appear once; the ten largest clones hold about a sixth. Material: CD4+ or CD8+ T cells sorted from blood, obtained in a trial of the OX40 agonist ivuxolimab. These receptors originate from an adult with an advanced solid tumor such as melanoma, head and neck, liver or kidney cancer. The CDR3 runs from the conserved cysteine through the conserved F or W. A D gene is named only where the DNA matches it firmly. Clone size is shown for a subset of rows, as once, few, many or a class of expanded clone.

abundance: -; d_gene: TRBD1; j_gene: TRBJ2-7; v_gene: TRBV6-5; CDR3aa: CASSYGQGAYEQYF; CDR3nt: TGTGCCAGCAGTTATGGACAGGGGGCCTACGAGCAGTACTTC
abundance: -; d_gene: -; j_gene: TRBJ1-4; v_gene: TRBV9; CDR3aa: CASSGGSGEKLFF; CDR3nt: TGTGCCAGCAGCGGAGGGTCCGGTGAAAAACTGTTTTTT
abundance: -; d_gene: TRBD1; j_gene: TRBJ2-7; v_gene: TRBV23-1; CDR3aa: CASSQFYGQGASYEQYF; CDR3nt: TGCGCCAGCAGTCAATTTTATGGACAGGGGGCCTCCTACGAGCAGTACTTC
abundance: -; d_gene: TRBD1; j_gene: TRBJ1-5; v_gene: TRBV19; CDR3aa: CASTPGQGGNQPQHF; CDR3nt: TGTGCCAGTACTCCGGGACAGGGTGGCAATCAGCCCCAGCATTTT
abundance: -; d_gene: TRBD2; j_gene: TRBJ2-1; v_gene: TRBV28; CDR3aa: CASSRGERWAYLYNEQFF; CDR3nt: TGTGCCAGCAGTCGGGGGGAAAGGTGGGCCTACCTTTACAATGAGCAGTTCTTC
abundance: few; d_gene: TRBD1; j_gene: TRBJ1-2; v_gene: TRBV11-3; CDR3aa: CASRPGGSYGYTF; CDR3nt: TGTGCCAGCAGGCCAGGGGGCTCCTATGGCTACACCTTC
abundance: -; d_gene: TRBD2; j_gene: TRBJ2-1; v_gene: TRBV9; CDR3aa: CASSVGTSSYNEQFF; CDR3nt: TGTGCCAGCAGCGTAGGGACTAGCTCTTACAATGAGCAGTTCTTC
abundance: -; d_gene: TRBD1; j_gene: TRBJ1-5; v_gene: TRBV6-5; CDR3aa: CASSYSGDRTNPQHF; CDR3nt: TGTGCCAGCAGTTACTCAGGGGACAGGACTAATCCCCAGCATTTT
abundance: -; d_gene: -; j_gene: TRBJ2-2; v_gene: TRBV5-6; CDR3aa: CASSLGGGGPNTGELFF; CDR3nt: TGTGCCAGCAGCTTGGGCGGTGGGGGGCCGAACACCGGGGAGCTGTTTTTT
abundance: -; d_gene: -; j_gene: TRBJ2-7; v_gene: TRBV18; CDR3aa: CASSPGTGSYEQYF; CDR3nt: TGTGCCAGCTCACCGGGGACGGGTTCCTACGAGCAGTACTTC
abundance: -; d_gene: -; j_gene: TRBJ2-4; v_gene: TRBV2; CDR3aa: CASSDPARDLAKNIQYF; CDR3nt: TGTGCCAGCAGCGACCCGGCCAGGGACCTAGCCAAAAACATTCAGTACTTC
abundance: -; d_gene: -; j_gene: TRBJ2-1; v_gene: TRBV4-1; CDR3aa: CASSHPGTGEQFF; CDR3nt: TGCGCCAGCAGCCACCCGGGGACGGGTGAGCAGTTCTTC
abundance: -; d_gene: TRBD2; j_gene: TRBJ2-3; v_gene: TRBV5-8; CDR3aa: CASSARGGGEDTQYF; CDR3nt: TGTGCCAGCAGCGCTCGGGGGGGCGGGGAAGATACGCAGTATTTT
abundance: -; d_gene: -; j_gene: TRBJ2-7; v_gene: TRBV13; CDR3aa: CASSPYSYRGEQYF; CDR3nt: TGTGCCAGCAGCCCCTATTCGTACCGGGGGGAGCAGTACTTC
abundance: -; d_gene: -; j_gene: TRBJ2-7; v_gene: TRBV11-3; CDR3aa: CASSLWAGAYEQYF; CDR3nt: TGTGCCAGCAGCTTATGGGCAGGGGCCTACGAGCAGTACTTC
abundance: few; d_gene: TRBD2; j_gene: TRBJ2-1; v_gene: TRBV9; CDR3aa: CASSVGGLALDEQFF; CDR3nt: TGTGCCAGCAGCGTAGGGGGACTAGCCCTAGACGAGCAGTTCTTC
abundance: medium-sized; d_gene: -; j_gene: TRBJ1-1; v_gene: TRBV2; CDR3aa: CASRQGMNTEAFF; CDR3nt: TGTGCCAGCAGGCAGGGCATGAACACTGAAGCTTTCTTT
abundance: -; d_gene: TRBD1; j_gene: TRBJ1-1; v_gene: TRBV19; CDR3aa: CASSIDQAGGTEAFF; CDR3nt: TGTGCCAGTAGTATAGATCAAGCAGGGGGGACTGAAGCTTTCTTT
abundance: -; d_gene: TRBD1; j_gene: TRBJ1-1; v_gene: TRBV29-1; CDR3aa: CSVVTGGALEAFF; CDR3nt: TGCAGCGTTGTCACAGGGGGCGCTTTGGAAGCTTTCTTT
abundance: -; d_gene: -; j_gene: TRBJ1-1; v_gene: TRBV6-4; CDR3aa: CASSDSHRNTEAFF; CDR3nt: TGTGCCAGCAGTGACTCGCACAGGAACACTGAAGCTTTCTTT